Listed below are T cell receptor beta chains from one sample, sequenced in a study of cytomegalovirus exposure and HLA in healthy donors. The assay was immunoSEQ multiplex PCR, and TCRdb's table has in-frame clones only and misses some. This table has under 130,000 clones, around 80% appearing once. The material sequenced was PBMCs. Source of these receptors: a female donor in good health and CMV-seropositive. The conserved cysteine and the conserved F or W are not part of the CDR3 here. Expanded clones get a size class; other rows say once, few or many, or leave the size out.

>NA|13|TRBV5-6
ASSLNRATDSPLH
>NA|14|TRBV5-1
ASSSHPGLRSNEQF
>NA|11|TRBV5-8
ASSGTGSDEQY
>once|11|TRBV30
AWSKRVDTEAF
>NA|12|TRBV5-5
ASSLGGGRATIY
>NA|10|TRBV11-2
ASSFSNNEQF
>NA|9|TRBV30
AWSSVETQY
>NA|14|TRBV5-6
ASSELGWGLNTEAF
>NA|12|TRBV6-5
ASSIQRSNTEAF
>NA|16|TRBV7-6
ASSRRRTGRDVNTEAF
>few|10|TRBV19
ASSIQAGSYT
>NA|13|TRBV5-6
ASSPGTGWGEKLF
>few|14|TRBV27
ASSPPRSAFTDTQY
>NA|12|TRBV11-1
ASSLIGGSYEQY
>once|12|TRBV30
AWKTGGLNQPQH
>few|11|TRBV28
ASSPRPGYEQY
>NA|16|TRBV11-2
ASSRTSGGPSSYNEQF
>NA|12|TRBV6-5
ASSSPTGYNEQF
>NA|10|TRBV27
ASSFLAGEQY
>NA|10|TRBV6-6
ASSIKGATQY
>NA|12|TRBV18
ASSPAGREDEQY
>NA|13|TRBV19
ASSIDLGDSETQY
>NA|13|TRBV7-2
ASSLDSVTGNEQF
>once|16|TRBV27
ASSPYYPGRGRSYEQY
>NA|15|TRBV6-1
ASSGGVLAGASYEQY
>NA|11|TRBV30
AYTGGSTDTQY
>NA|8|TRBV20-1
CTGGYGYT
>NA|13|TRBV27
ASSPGGARNQPQH
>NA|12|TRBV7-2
ASSLGRLNQPQH
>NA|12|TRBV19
ASSSGIFDSPLH
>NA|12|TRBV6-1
ASSESWANTEAF
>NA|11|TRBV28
ASSPRRAHEQY
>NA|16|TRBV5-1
ASSLEVSGRVSSYEQY
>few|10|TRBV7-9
ASSRSGHEQF
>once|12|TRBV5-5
ASSPPGTGPPLH
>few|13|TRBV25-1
ASSDPTGTYYGYT
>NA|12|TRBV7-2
ASSFSQGRSIQY
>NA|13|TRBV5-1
ASSRSGGSTDTQY
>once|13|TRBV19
ANSTSGAGAGELF
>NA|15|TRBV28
ASSYPGQGFLDYGYT
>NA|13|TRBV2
ASSVTRPANYGYT
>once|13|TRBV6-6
ASTREVNGPYEQY
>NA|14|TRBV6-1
ASSGGTSGSIHTQY
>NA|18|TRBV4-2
ASSQELTRRATGTGTEAF
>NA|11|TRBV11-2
ASSWGLRYEQY
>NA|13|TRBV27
ASSLSGQGAQPQH
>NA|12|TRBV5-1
ASSLAAGNTEAF
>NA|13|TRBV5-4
ASSSQGGGYNEQF
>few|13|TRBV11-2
ASSLGLGGQDTQY
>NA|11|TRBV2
ASSVEGNTEAF
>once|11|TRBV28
ASSLSQGMGYT
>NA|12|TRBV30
ASGLAGETDTQY